The text below deals with one T cell receptor beta chain. As originally analysed: Estimation of nucleated cell counts was performed using reference gene primer amplification. Some clones are missing from TCRdb's copy, which holds only in-frame ones; the method was immunoSEQ multiplex PCR. V, J and clone size were drawn from that table, and D and trimming were deduced from the DNA. The sample has fewer than 250,000 clones, 92% seen once. The sample belongs to a study of blood T cell repertoires in COVID-19. For the study at large: Some COVID-19 samples were acute and others convalescent; all came from the United States, Italy and Spain. T cells, B-cell-depleted T cells, or PBMCs provided the cDNA or gDNA that served as material.

V was shortened by 4 bases and J by 5 bases, with 11 bases between the two germline ends. The CDR3 runs to 14 residues. Germline CDR1 is SGHTA and CDR2 is FQGTGA. Specimen: peripheral blood. The receptor's source is a man aged 60 to 75 with COVID-19, enrolled during active disease. The chain employs TRBV7-3 and TRBJ2-2; maybe TRBD1 (6 bases). The CDR3 DNA sequence: TGTGCCAGCAGCTCCGGGACATATACCGGGGAGCTGTTTTTT. This codes for CASSSGTYTGELFF.